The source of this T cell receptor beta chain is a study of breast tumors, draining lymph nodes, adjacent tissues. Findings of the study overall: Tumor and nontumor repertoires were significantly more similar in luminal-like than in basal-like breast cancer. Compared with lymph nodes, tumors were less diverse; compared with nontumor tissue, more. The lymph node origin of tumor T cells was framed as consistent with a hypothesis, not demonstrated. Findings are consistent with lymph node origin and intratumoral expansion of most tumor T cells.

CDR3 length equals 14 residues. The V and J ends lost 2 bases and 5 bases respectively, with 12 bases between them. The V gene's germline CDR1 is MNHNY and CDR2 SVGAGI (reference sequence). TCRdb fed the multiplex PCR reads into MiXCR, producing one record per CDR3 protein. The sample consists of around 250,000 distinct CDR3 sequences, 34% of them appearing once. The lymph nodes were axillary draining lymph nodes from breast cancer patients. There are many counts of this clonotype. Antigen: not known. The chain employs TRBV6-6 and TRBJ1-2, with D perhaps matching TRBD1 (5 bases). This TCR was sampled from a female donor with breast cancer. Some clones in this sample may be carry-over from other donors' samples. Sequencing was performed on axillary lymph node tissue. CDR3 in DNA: TGTGCCAGCAGTTACGGGGCATCCCCTTATGGCTACACCTTC. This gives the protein CASSYGASPYGYTF.